Following are 8 T cell receptor beta chains from one sample sequenced in a study of blood T cell repertoires in COVID-19. TCRdb's table, derived via immunoSEQ multiplex PCR, lists solely in-frame clones and lacks some. The data show 250,000 to 350,000 clones, approximately 86% seen once. Sequenced: peripheral blood. The source is a human donor with COVID-19, enrolled during active disease. The donor label of this sample is uncertain.

The rearrangement joins TRBV5-4 to TRBJ2-3, with TRBD2 matching 12 bases. With 0 bases clipped from V and 2 bases from J, the junction kept 1 base outside the gene matches. This CDR3 spans 16 amino acids. CDR1 and CDR2 from the germline V gene are SGHNT and YYREEE (reference sequence). The CDR3, as DNA: TGTGCCAGCAGCTTGGGGACTAGCGGGAACACAGATACGCAGTATTTT. Its translation: CASSLGTSGNTDTQYF.

V usage is TRBV4-3 and J usage is TRBJ2-2, with a weak D call TRBD2 (6 bases). The CDR3 loop spans 16 amino acids. The ends were cut back, 2 bases at V and 7 bases at J, with 17 bases in the middle. The germline CDR1 and CDR2 sequences are LGHNA and YSLEER. In DNA form, the CDR3 reads TGCGCCAGCAGCCAAACCCTGGGACTCCGTGGCGGGGAGCTGTTTTTT. This translates into CASSQTLGLRGGELFF.

CDR3 nucleotides: TGTGCCAGCGGAGGGACAGCGAACAATGAGCAGTTCTTC. Translation: CASGGTANNEQFF. The chain carries TRBV7-2 and TRBJ2-1, with a possible D match to TRBD1 (7 bases). Germline CDR1 SGHTA, CDR2 FQGNSA. The CDR3 contains 13 residues. V lost 8 bases and J lost 5, with 13 bases in between.

The chain employs TRBV9 and TRBJ2-7; tentative D call: TRBD2 (7 bases). The CDR3 is 14 residues long. V was clipped by 2 bases and J by 0 bases, with 9 bases between them. CDR1 is SGDLS, CDR2 YYNGEE, per germline. CDR3 loop: CASSVGGLSYEQYF. The CDR3 DNA reads as TGTGCCAGCAGCGTCGGGGGGCTCTCCTACGAGCAGTACTTC.

This chain connects TRBV5-1 to TRBJ2-3; 12 bases are shared with TRBD2. Trimming cost V 3 bases and J 0 bases; bases outside gene matches: 8. Germline CDR1 SGHRS, CDR2 YFSETQ. The CDR3 sequence is 18 residues long. The CDR3 region has the DNA TGCGCCAGCAGCTCTATACTTGGGACTAGCGGGAGCACAGATACGCAGTATTTT. Its translation: CASSSILGTSGSTDTQYF.

The chain recombines TRBV15 with TRBJ1-4, with TRBD1 as a possible D gene (5 bases). The length of the CDR3 is 18 residues. Germline CDR1 and CDR2: LNHNV and YYDKDF (reference sequence). V was cut by 0 bases and J by 2 bases, with 16 bases left in between. The CDR3 bases are TGTGCCACCAGCAGAGATGGGCCCAGGAGGGGTACTAATGAAAAACTGTTTTTT. Protein sequence: CATSRDGPRRGTNEKLFF. The whole variable domain, filled in from reference TRBV15 and TRBJ1-4, reads DAMVIQNPRYQVTQFGKPVTLSCSQTLNHNVMYWYQQKSSQAPKLLFHYYDKDFNNEADTPDNFQSRRPNTSFCFLDIRSPGLGDTAMYLCATSRDGPRRGTNEKLFFGSGTQLSVL.

The chain employs TRBV5-4 and TRBJ2-3; the D gene is possibly TRBD2 (5 bases). Per germline, CDR1 SGHNT and CDR2 YYREEE (reference sequence). V dropped 0 bases and J dropped 0 bases, with 11 bases sitting between them. The CDR3 spans 16 residues. The CDR3 region is CASSLDGGSSTDTQYF. CDR3 coding DNA: TGTGCCAGCAGCTTGGACGGCGGGTCTAGCACAGATACGCAGTATTTT.

For the CDR3, the DNA is TGTGCCAGCAGCCTAGGTCGGGGTGGGGATACGCAGTATTTT. Amino acids: CASSLGRGGDTQYF. The chain combines TRBV3-1 (or the pseudogene TRBV3-2) with TRBJ2-3; perhaps TRBD2 as D (5 bases). The CDR3 covers 14 residues. Germline values: CDR1 LGHDT, CDR2 YNNKEL (reference sequence). The V end lost 4 bases, the J end lost 6 bases, and 14 bases lay between the germline ends.